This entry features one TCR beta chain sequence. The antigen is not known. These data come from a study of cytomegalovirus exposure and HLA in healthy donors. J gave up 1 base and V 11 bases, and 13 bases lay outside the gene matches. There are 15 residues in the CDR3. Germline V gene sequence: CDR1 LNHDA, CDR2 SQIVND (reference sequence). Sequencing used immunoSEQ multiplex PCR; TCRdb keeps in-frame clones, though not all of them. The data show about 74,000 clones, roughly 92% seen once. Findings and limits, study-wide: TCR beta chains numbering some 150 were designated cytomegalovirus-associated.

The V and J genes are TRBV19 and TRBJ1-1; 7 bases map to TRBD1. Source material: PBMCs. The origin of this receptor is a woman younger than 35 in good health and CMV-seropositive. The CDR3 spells CARFDRATGNTEAFF. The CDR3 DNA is TGTGCCCGCTTTGACAGGGCTACGGGGAACACTGAAGCTTTCTTT.